These T cell receptor beta chains were read from a single sample in a study of T cells in narcolepsy. TCRdb's copy holds only in-frame clones and misses some; the assay was immunoSEQ multiplex PCR. The repertoire includes about 40,000 clones, roughly 88% of them detected once, and roughly 1.2% sits in the top ten. Sequences were obtained from CD45RA- memory CD4+ T cells from PBMCs. Receptors were obtained from a human donor with narcolepsy. Both conserved end residues are part of each CDR3. A D gene is named only where the DNA matches it firmly. For some rows the clone size is stated as once, few or many, or as a class when expanded; others skip it.

TRBV27	few	-	TRBJ1-3	TGTGCCAGCAGCCGGGGGTCGTCGGGCTCTGGAAACACCATATATTTT	CASSRGSSGSGNTIYF
TRBV19	-	TRBD1	TRBJ1-1	TGTGCCAGTAGTATCCGAGGGACAGTTGCTTTCTTT	CASSIRGTVAFF
TRBV10-3	-	TRBD1	TRBJ1-5	TGTGCCATCAGTGAGTCGCAGCAGGGGGTCGGGGGGCCCCAGCATTTT	CAISESQQGVGGPQHF
TRBV7-6	-	-	TRBJ2-5	TGTGCCAGCAGCTTAGGTCCCGCGGCGGGGCGACAAGAGACCCAGTACTTC	CASSLGPAAGRQETQYF
TRBV28	once	TRBD2	TRBJ2-4	TGTGCCAGCAGTCCAGGGACTAGCGGGGGGCTGGACATTCAGTACTTC	CASSPGTSGGLDIQYF
TRBV6-1	-	-	TRBJ2-2	TGTGCCAGCAGTGAATATCGCGGGGAGCTGTTTTTT	CASSEYRGELFF
TRBV5-1	-	TRBD1	TRBJ1-4	TGCGCCAGCAGCTTGAGGGGGACAGATGAAAAACTGTTTTTT	CASSLRGTDEKLFF
TRBV9	-	-	TRBJ1-1	TGTGCCAGCAGCGTAGGACAGTTGGGCACTGAAGCTTTCTTT	CASSVGQLGTEAFF
TRBV19	few	-	TRBJ1-5	TGTGCCACTTCAACAAACCAAGATCAGCCCCAGCATTTT	CATSTNQDQPQHF
TRBV2	-	-	TRBJ1-1	TGTGCCGAGGGGGGGTCGAGTGAAGCTTTCTTT	CAEGGSSEAFF
TRBV5-1	-	TRBD2	TRBJ2-5	TGCGCCAGCAGCCCCAGACCCGGACTAGCCGGTGGGGCAGAGACCCAGTACTTC	CASSPRPGLAGGAETQYF
TRBV25-1	-	-	TRBJ2-3	TGTGCCAGCAGTGAATACGGGGTGCCCACAGATACGCAGTATTTT	CASSEYGVPTDTQYF
TRBV19	-	TRBD1	TRBJ1-1	TGTGCCAGTAGTATAGATGCGACAGGGGGTTTGGCTTTCTTT	CASSIDATGGLAFF
TRBV9	-	TRBD2	TRBJ2-1	TGTGCCAGCAGCGCTACCGGGAGGCCCAACTCGGATGAGCAGTTCTTC	CASSATGRPNSDEQFF
TRBV10-3	once	TRBD2	TRBJ2-7	TGTGCCATCACCACTAGCGGGAGCTCCTACGAGCAGTACTTC	CAITTSGSSYEQYF
TRBV2	-	TRBD2	TRBJ2-1	TGTGCCAGCAGCCGACGGACTAGCGGGGGTGAGCAGTTCTTC	CASSRRTSGGEQFF
TRBV11-2	-	TRBD2	TRBJ2-2	TGTGCCAGCAGTCGACTAGCGGGGGCCTCGGAGCTGTTTTTT	CASSRLAGASELFF